The next 25 T cell receptor beta chains were all read from a single sample in a study of siplizumab effects on memory and regulatory T cells. The method was immunoSEQ multiplex PCR; TCRdb's version includes in-frame clones alone and lacks a portion of them. The repertoire consists of some 100,000 clones, with roughly 93% occurring once and the leading ten covering 6% to 7%. Sequencing input: CD8+ T cells sorted from blood. The receptor set was obtained from a human donor in good health.

This clone is a singleton in its sample. The chain combines TRBV13 with TRBJ1-1; a possible D gene is TRBD1 (6 bases). Germline CDR1 PRHDT, CDR2 FYEKMQ (reference sequence). The CDR3 is made up of 14 amino acids. Trimming left V 7 bases short and J 2 bases short, with 14 bases between. The CDR3 region is CASTWGHTNTEAFF. The CDR3 DNA reads as TGTGCCAGCACCTGGGGACACACTAACACTGAAGCTTTCTTT.

This clone came up once. This chain connects TRBV12-5 to TRBJ2-1, with TRBD2 matching over 8 bases. The V gene's germline CDR1 is LGHNT and CDR2 FRNRAP. The CDR3 is 12 residues long. After removal of 6 bases from V and 9 bases from J, the junction contained 4 bases not matched to a gene. The DNA for the CDR3 is TGTGCTAGTGGACCCGCGGGGGGTGAGCAGTTCTTC. Translated: CASGPAGGEQFF.

The V gene is TRBV5-6, the J gene TRBJ2-7; D not resolved. CDR3 length: 13 amino acids. The V end was cut by 0 bases, the J end by 3 bases, with 7 bases between. Germline V gene lookup returns CDR1 SGHDT and CDR2 YYEEEE. The CDR3: CASSLDSLYEQYF. The CDR3, as DNA: TGTGCCAGCAGCTTGGACAGCCTCTACGAGCAGTACTTC. The complete variable domain, with remaining parts taken from reference TRBV5-6 and TRBJ2-7, reads DAGVTQSPTHLIKTRGQQVTLRCSPKSGHDTVSWYQQALGQGPQFIFQYYEEEERQRGNFPDRFSGHQFPNYSSELNVNALLLGDSALYLCASSLDSLYEQYFGPGTRLTVT.

The chain has TRBV27 and TRBJ1-2; 7 bases are a match to TRBD1. This CDR3 is 13 amino acids long. Germline trimming cut 3 bases from V and 8 bases from J; bases unmatched to any gene: 6. Germline assignment: CDR1 MNHEY and CDR2 SMNVEV (reference sequence). The CDR3 reads CASSFQGQSGYTF. CDR3 in DNA: TGTGCCAGCAGTTTCCAGGGACAGTCCGGCTACACCTTC.

The rearrangement joins TRBV18 to TRBJ2-3; 13 bases align to TRBD2. V lost 2 bases and J lost 5; bases outside the gene matches: 4. CDR1 and CDR2 from the germline V gene are KGHSH and LQKENI. The CDR3 covers 16 residues. The CDR3 sequence: CASSPGLAGVGDTQYF. The CDR3 DNA reads as TGTGCCAGCTCACCAGGACTAGCGGGAGTGGGAGATACGCAGTATTTT.

V and J are TRBV7-9 and TRBJ2-7; possibly TRBD1 for D (6 bases). Germline values: CDR1 SEHNR, CDR2 FQNEAQ (reference sequence). The CDR3 covers 15 residues. The V and J ends lost 0 bases and 4 bases respectively, with 13 bases between them. The CDR3 spells CASSLASGERYEQYF. The CDR3 region has the DNA TGTGCCAGCAGCTTAGCTTCAGGGGAAAGGTACGAGCAGTACTTC.

The chain employs TRBV5-5 and TRBJ2-7, with TRBD1 as a possible D gene (6 bases). This CDR3 is built from 14 residues. CDR1 and CDR2 (germline): SGHKS, YYEKEE (reference sequence). Between the trimmed V and J ends, which lost 0 bases and 4 bases, there was a span of 11 bases. The CDR3: CASSLEPGVYEQYF. The CDR3 DNA reads as TGTGCCAGCAGCTTGGAGCCAGGGGTTTACGAGCAGTACTTC.

The rearrangement uses TRBV5-1 and TRBJ1-6, with D tentatively TRBD1 (6 bases). Germline CDR1 and CDR2: SGHRS and YFSETQ. The CDR3 contains 15 residues. V lost 5 bases to trimming and J lost 10 bases, with 19 bases between them. The CDR3 region has the DNA TGCGCCAGCAGTTCAGGGGCGACGCTAAGGTCACCCCTCCACTTT. Protein product: CASSSGATLRSPLHF.

This chain links TRBV13 with TRBJ2-1; D gene unclear. V lost 3 bases, J lost 4 bases, and 7 bases lay in between. There are 13 residues in the CDR3. The germline V gene has CDR1 PRHDT and CDR2 FYEKMQ (reference sequence). The CDR3 loop reads CASSLVLYNEQFF. The CDR3, as DNA: TGTGCCAGCAGCTTGGTTCTTTACAATGAGCAGTTCTTC.

The gene calls are TRBV7-8 and TRBJ2-7, with 10 bases lining up with TRBD2. Germline V gene sequence: CDR1 SGHVS, CDR2 FQNEAQ. V dropped 5 bases and J dropped 2; count of bases not matched to a gene: 15. This CDR3 has 18 residues. The CDR3 DNA reads as TGTGCCAGCAGCGTTCCTCGTTCTGGACTAGCGGACGCCTACGAGCAGTACTTC. Its translation is CASSVPRSGLADAYEQYF.

The chain is built from TRBV11-2 and TRBJ2-1, with D unresolved. The V end lost 3 bases, the J end lost 0 bases, and 9 bases lay between the germline ends. Germline CDR1 and CDR2: SGHAT and FQNNGV. The length of the CDR3 is 15 residues. The CDR3 loop reads CASSFLRSSYNEQFF. The CDR3 nucleotides read TGTGCCAGCAGCTTCCTCAGGAGCTCCTACAATGAGCAGTTCTTC.

This clone was seen just once. The CDR3 sequence is CASSQDSGLYYEQFF. The DNA for the CDR3 is TGCGCCAGCAGCCAAGATAGCGGGCTTTACTATGAGCAGTTCTTC. The chain carries TRBV4-3 and TRBJ2-1, with TRBD2 matching over 7 bases. Germline trimming cut 0 bases from V and 8 bases from J; bases unmatched to any gene: 7. The CDR3 has 15 residues. Germline CDR1 and CDR2: LGHNA and YSLEER.

The V and J genes are TRBV29-1 and TRBJ1-2; D is possibly TRBD1 (5 bases). Trimming removed 4 bases at V and 4 bases at J, with 13 bases between. The CDR3 runs 13 residues. Germline CDR1 SQVTM, CDR2 ANQGSEA. DNA for the CDR3: TGCAGCGTTGTTAGCAGGGAGGGCTATGGCTACACCTTC. It is translated as CSVVSREGYGYTF.

The gene calls are TRBV29-1 and TRBJ2-3, with 11 bases identical to TRBD2. J lost 0 bases, V lost 7 bases, and 9 bases had no gene match. CDR1 is SQVTM, CDR2 ANQGSEA, per germline. The length of the CDR3 is 16 residues. The CDR3 here is CSALSGRGASTDTQYF. The CDR3 region has the DNA TGCAGCGCTCTTAGCGGGAGGGGCGCGAGCACAGATACGCAGTATTTT.

The rearrangement links TRBV7-3 to TRBJ2-7, with 7 positions matching TRBD2. After removal of 5 bases from V and 6 bases from J, the junction contained 10 bases not matched to a gene. Germline CDR1 is SGHTA and CDR2 is FQGTGA. The CDR3 runs to 14 residues. CDR3 nucleotide sequence: TGTGCCAGCAGCCCACTACCGGGAGGAAGCGAGCAGTACTTC. It is translated as CASSPLPGGSEQYF.

This chain uses TRBV6-5 with TRBJ1-2, with D perhaps matching TRBD1 (6 bases). The CDR3 runs to 12 residues. V gave up 6 bases and J gave up 4 bases, with 9 bases separating them. Germline V gene lookup returns CDR1 MNHEY and CDR2 SVGAGI. The CDR3 bases are TGTGCCAGCAGAAAGGACAGCTATGGCTACACCTTC. This encodes CASRKDSYGYTF.

The chain recombines TRBV30 with TRBJ2-3; 7 nucleotides match TRBD1. The CDR3 consists of 14 residues. The ends lost 2 bases at V and 3 bases at J; junction bases unmatched: 5. Germline lookup yields CDR1 GTSNPN and CDR2 SVGIG (reference sequence). For the CDR3, the DNA is TGTGCCTGGAGTCGGGCAGGGGGTACAGATACGCAGTATTTT. Translated: CAWSRAGGTDTQYF.

The chain has TRBV5-4 and TRBJ1-2; TRBD1 is a possible D gene (6 bases). In germline, CDR1 is SGHNT, CDR2 YYREEE (reference sequence). V lost 4 bases, J lost 2 bases, and 9 bases lay in between. The CDR3 covers 13 residues. The DNA of the CDR3 is TGTGCCAGCAGCACCGACAGGAACTATGGCTACACCTTC. Its protein product is CASSTDRNYGYTF.

V usage is TRBV7-9 and J usage is TRBJ1-1; no reliable D call. V gave up 2 bases and J gave up 1 base, with 5 bases separating them. The CDR3 consists of 13 residues. Germline-derived CDR1 and CDR2 are SEHNR and FQNEAQ (reference sequence). CDR3: CASSLQENTEAFF. The CDR3 DNA reads TGTGCCAGCAGCTTACAGGAGAACACTGAAGCTTTCTTT.

The chain has TRBV5-1 and TRBJ2-3; TRBD2 aligns across 11 bases. Unmatched junction bases numbered 3, after V lost 4 bases and J lost 5 bases. This CDR3 spans 14 amino acids. Germline V lookup: CDR1 SGHRS, CDR2 YFSETQ. The CDR3 loop reads CASSGGTSGDTQYF. CDR3 in DNA: TGCGCCAGCAGCGGAGGGACTAGCGGAGATACGCAGTATTTT.

The chain combines TRBV4-1 with TRBJ2-1; TRBD1 aligns across 8 bases. The CDR3 is 15 residues long. CDR1 is MGHRA and CDR2 is YSYEKL in the germline V gene. Germline trimming cut 4 bases from V and 1 base from J; bases unmatched to any gene: 3. The DNA of the CDR3 is TGCGCCAGCAGCCCCCGACAGGGGTCCTACAATGAGCAGTTCTTC. Protein sequence: CASSPRQGSYNEQFF.

In nucleotides, the CDR3 is TGTGCCAGCAGCTTGGTCTTCGACAGCCATAATTCACCCCTCCACTTT. It translates to CASSLVFDSHNSPLHF. This sequence joins TRBV5-6 and TRBJ1-6; TRBD1 is a possible D gene (5 bases). This CDR3 has 16 residues. V was clipped by 0 bases and J by 5 bases, with 12 bases between them. Germline-derived CDR1 and CDR2 are SGHDT and YYEEEE. The full variable domain, completed using reference TRBV5-6 and TRBJ1-6, is DAGVTQSPTHLIKTRGQQVTLRCSPKSGHDTVSWYQQALGQGPQFIFQYYEEEERQRGNFPDRFSGHQFPNYSSELNVNALLLGDSALYLCASSLVFDSHNSPLHFGNGTRLTVT.

The V gene is TRBV27, the J gene TRBJ1-1; D is unresolved. Germline V gives CDR1 MNHEY, CDR2 SMNVEV (reference sequence). The V end lost 5 bases, the J end lost 0 bases, and 10 bases lay between the germline ends. This CDR3 is built from 14 residues. CDR3: CASSEGFMNTEAFF. For the CDR3, the DNA is TGTGCCAGCAGTGAGGGATTCATGAACACTGAAGCTTTCTTT.

This chain uses TRBV27 with TRBJ1-5; the D gene is possibly TRBD1 (5 bases). The germline V gene has CDR1 MNHEY and CDR2 SMNVEV (reference sequence). V was pared by 5 bases and J by 1 base, with 9 bases between. The CDR3 extends over 14 amino acids. The CDR3 region has the DNA TGTGCCAGCAGTCCCTGGGACAGCAATCAGCCCCAGCATTTT. Its translation is CASSPWDSNQPQHF.

CDR3 amino acids: CASSLGGLAYNEQFF. The CDR3 region has the DNA TGTGCCAGCAGTTTGGGGGGACTAGCTTACAATGAGCAGTTCTTC. J is TRBJ2-1 and V is TRBV7-3; 9 bases agree with TRBD2. The CDR3 length is 15 residues. The germline CDR1 and CDR2 sequences are SGHTA and FQGTGA. Germline trimming cut 6 bases from V and 4 bases from J; bases unmatched to any gene: 7.